The 28 T cell receptor beta chains below come from one sample, sequenced in a study of Graves' ophthalmopathy and Graves' hyperthyroidism. The authors amplified TCR beta CDR3 regions, and they did so from RNA transcripts for repertoire sequencing. First-round RT-PCR employed HTBI primers, with a second-round multiplex PCR after it. TCRdb itself ran the multiplex PCR reads through MiXCR, one entry per CDR3 protein. The table shows 600,000 to 950,000 distinct CDR3 sequences, with 40% occurring only once. Sequenced material: peripheral blood. These receptors all come from an adult man with Graves' ophthalmopathy.

The genes are TRBV25-1 and TRBJ1-3, with D maybe TRBD1 (6 bases). CDR3 length equals 17 residues. V shed 4 bases and J shed 0 bases, with 16 bases lying between them. CDR1 MGHDK and CDR2 SYGVNS come from the germline V gene. The CDR3 DNA is TGTGCCAGCAGTGCGCGTGAACAGGGAGGCTCTGGAAACACCATATATTTT. Translation: CASSAREQGGSGNTIYF.

The chain employs TRBV5-4 and TRBJ1-4; TRBD1 might be the D (6 bases). The CDR3 loop spans 16 amino acids. V dropped 1 base and J dropped 7 bases, with 17 bases sitting between them. Per the germline V gene, CDR1 is SGHNT and CDR2 is YYREEE (reference sequence). Written as DNA, the CDR3 is TGTGCCAGCAGCTTGTCCCCCGAACAGGGCGTTGAAAAACTGTTTTTT. This codes for CASSLSPEQGVEKLFF.

The V call is TRBV10-3, the J call TRBJ1-3; a possible D gene is TRBD1 (5 bases). V lost 10 bases and J lost 0, with 16 bases in between. The CDR3 is 15 residues long. Germline values: CDR1 ENHRY, CDR2 SYGVKD. The CDR3 loop is CASKGARDSGNTIYF. The CDR3 region has the DNA TGTGCCAGCAAAGGTGCCAGGGACTCTGGAAACACCATATATTTT.

This clonotype was seen a handful of times. The V call is TRBV24-1, the J call TRBJ1-3, with a weak D call TRBD1 (5 bases). Trimming shortened V by 0 bases and J by 0 bases, and 14 bases separated the two germline ends. Germline CDR1 reads KGHDR; CDR2 reads SFDVKD. The CDR3 is made up of 18 amino acids. The DNA of the CDR3 is TGTGCCACCAGTGATTTGCGGGGCGGGAAACACTCTGGAAACACCATATATTTT. Translated, it gives CATSDLRGGKHSGNTIYF.

This clonotype was picked up many times. The V gene is TRBV29-1, the J gene TRBJ1-2, with D hard to call. CDR3 size: 12 residues. CDR1 and CDR2 (germline): SQVTM, ANQGSEA. Trimming left V 3 bases short and J 7 bases short, with 12 bases between. The CDR3 spells CSVDGGRGGYTF. For the CDR3, the DNA is TGCAGCGTTGATGGAGGGCGGGGTGGCTACACCTTC.

The chain uses TRBV6-6 and TRBJ1-3; a possible D gene is TRBD1 (6 bases). Germline V gene data show CDR1 as MNHNY and CDR2 as SVGAGI (reference sequence). V was trimmed by 9 bases and J by 4 bases, leaving 10 bases between them. The CDR3 runs to 12 residues. CDR3 coding DNA: TGTGCCAGTCAAGGGGGAGGAAACACCATATATTTT. Translation: CASQGGGNTIYF.

Concerning this clonotype itself: A clone one base away is much larger, so this may be a read error. The gene calls are TRBV7-9 and TRBJ2-7; 8 nucleotides align to TRBD1. This CDR3 is built from 16 residues. The V gene's germline CDR1 is SEHNR and CDR2 FQNEAQ (reference sequence). CDR3 loop: CAGSPAAGGASAEQYF. As DNA, the CDR3 is TGTGCCGGCAGCCCTGCGGCAGGGGGCGCTTCCGCCGAGCAGTACTTC.

This clonotype was seen a few times. With a much larger clone just one base away, this may be a read error. The chain is built from TRBV10-3 and TRBJ2-5; D not resolved. Trimming removed 3 bases at V and 2 bases at J, with 4 bases between. The CDR3 is 12 residues long. CDR1 ENHRY and CDR2 SYGVKD come from the germline V gene. The CDR3 spells CAISDGQETQYF. Here the CDR3 DNA reads TGTGCCATCAGTGACGGGCAAGAGACCCAGTACTTC.

The CDR3 protein is CASSSDRFGRGYTF. The CDR3 nucleotides read TGTGCCAGCAGCTCGGACAGATTCGGACGAGGCTACACCTTC. V and J are TRBV7-2 and TRBJ1-2; perhaps TRBD1 as D (6 bases). This CDR3 region has 14 residues. Trimming stripped 4 bases from V and 8 bases from J, with 17 bases between. Looked up from germline, CDR1 is SGHTA and CDR2 is FQGNSA.

This chain links TRBV7-9 with TRBJ2-2, with TRBD1 identical over 8 bases. After removal of 2 bases from V and 1 base from J, the junction contained 3 bases not matched to a gene. Germline V gene data show CDR1 as SEHNR and CDR2 as FQNEAQ (reference sequence). This CDR3 spans 16 amino acids. The CDR3 reads CASSLLTGGNTGELFF. The CDR3 DNA sequence: TGTGCCAGCAGCTTACTTACAGGGGGGAACACCGGGGAGCTGTTTTTT.

The chain carries TRBV10-3 and TRBJ1-4; a possible D gene is TRBD1 (5 bases). Germline CDR1 ENHRY, CDR2 SYGVKD. The germline V and J ends were trimmed by 10 bases and 7 bases, with 16 bases remaining between them. The CDR3 sequence is 13 residues long. CDR3 loop: CASSWDSGEKLFF. CDR3 DNA sequence: TGTGCCAGCAGCTGGGACTCTGGTGAAAAACTGTTTTTT.

This clonotype has a handful of counts. The chain recombines TRBV10-3 with TRBJ2-7; D might be TRBD1 (5 bases). The CDR3 spans 14 residues. CDR1 is ENHRY and CDR2 is SYGVKD in the germline V gene. With 10 bases removed from V and 5 bases from J, the gap between germline ends came to 21 bases. The DNA of the CDR3 is TGTGCCAGCACCTCCAGTGGCTCAGGGAACGAGCAGTACTTC. It codes for CASTSSGSGNEQYF.

This chain joins TRBV7-9 and TRBJ1-1; 9 nucleotides line up with TRBD1. This CDR3 has 17 amino acids. Per germline, CDR1 SEHNR and CDR2 FQNEAQ (reference sequence). The V gene end was trimmed by 5 bases and the J gene end by 9 bases; junction bases not matched to a gene: 19. The CDR3: CASSPEVRDRVAGQAFF. The CDR3 DNA reads TGTGCCAGCAGCCCGGAAGTCCGGGACAGGGTAGCAGGACAAGCTTTCTTT.

This clonotype was seen many times. The V call is TRBV29-1, the J call TRBJ2-5, with 10 bases matching TRBD2. CDR3 length: 16 residues. Trimming at V came to 4 bases and at J to 5 bases, leaving 13 bases not matched to a gene. Germline-derived CDR1 and CDR2 are SQVTM and ANQGSEA. CDR3 residues: CSVGGLAGDHRETQYF. The CDR3 DNA reads TGCAGCGTTGGAGGTCTAGCGGGAGATCATAGGGAGACCCAGTACTTC.

This clonotype occurred a few times. The V and J genes are TRBV20-1 and TRBJ2-2; 8 positions agree with TRBD2. The length of the CDR3 is 15 residues. CDR1 is DFQATT, CDR2 SNEGSKA, per germline (reference sequence). After removal of 5 bases from V and 0 bases from J, the junction contained 5 bases not matched to a gene. CDR3: CSAATGLANTGELFF. DNA of the CDR3: TGCAGTGCTGCGACGGGACTAGCGAACACCGGGGAGCTGTTTTTT.

The gene calls are TRBV20-1 and TRBJ1-6; 10 bases line up with TRBD1. The ends lost 6 bases at V and 11 bases at J; junction bases unmatched: 1. Germline loops: CDR1 DFQATT, CDR2 SNEGSKA (reference sequence). The CDR3 is 11 residues long. CDR3 in amino acids: CSATGGPPLHF. The DNA of the CDR3 is TGCAGTGCGACAGGGGGCCCACCCCTCCACTTT.

Comment on this clonotype: This may be a read error, as it is one base from a much larger clone. This chain joins TRBV15 and TRBJ2-2; D gene uncertain. This CDR3 spans 12 amino acids. Germline V gene sequence: CDR1 LNHNV, CDR2 YYDKDF (reference sequence). V was trimmed by 4 bases and J by 7 bases, leaving 7 bases between them. The CDR3 bases are TGTGCCACCAGCATAGTGGACGGGGAGCTGTTTTTT. It specifies CATSIVDGELFF.

This clonotype was counted only a few times. The chain uses TRBV12-3 or TRBV12-4 and TRBJ2-5, with D tentatively TRBD1 (6 bases). This CDR3 has 15 residues. Trimming pared 6 bases from V and 2 bases from J, leaving 16 bases between. The CDR3 nucleotides are TGTGCCAGCAGCCAAACTAAGGACAGACAAGAGACCCAGTACTTC. Translated, it gives CASSQTKDRQETQYF.

The chain uses TRBV7-2 and TRBJ2-3; D perhaps matches TRBD1 (5 bases). Germline V gene sequence: CDR1 SGHTA, CDR2 FQGNSA. The CDR3 is 15 residues long. V gave up 4 bases and J gave up 6 bases, with 17 bases separating them. Written as DNA, the CDR3 is TGTGCCAGCAGCTCCTCACCAAGGGGCATGGATACGCAGTATTTT. As protein: CASSSSPRGMDTQYF.

V is TRBV6-2 or TRBV6-3 and J is TRBJ2-7; D might be TRBD2 (6 bases). Trimming took 7 bases from V and 5 from J, leaving 9 bases between them. Germline CDR1 is MNHEY and CDR2 is SVGEGT. The CDR3 sequence is 11 residues long. CDR3 DNA: TGTGCCAGCACGGGGGTCAACGAGCAGTACTTC. It is translated as CASTGVNEQYF.

The rearrangement links TRBV10-3 to TRBJ1-4; D may be TRBD1 (6 bases). V lost 4 bases and J lost 8, with 8 bases in between. The length of the CDR3 is 12 residues. The germline gives CDR1 ENHRY, CDR2 SYGVKD. The CDR3 is CAISATGEKLFF. As DNA, the CDR3 is TGTGCCATCAGTGCCACAGGGGAAAAACTGTTTTTT.

This clonotype has a handful of counts. The chain has TRBV20-1 and TRBJ2-7; 9 bases line up with TRBD2. The germline V gene has CDR1 DFQATT and CDR2 SNEGSKA (reference sequence). CDR3 length: 15 residues. V shed 5 bases and J 2 bases; nucleotides not matched to a gene: 10. The CDR3 region has the DNA TGCAGTGCTCTCTGGCCGCTAGCGGGACCCTACGAGCAGTACTTC. Translation: CSALWPLAGPYEQYF.

This clonotype was seen many times. This chain joins TRBV15 and TRBJ1-5, with 7 positions matching TRBD1. The CDR3 is 13 residues long. Trimming removed 8 bases from V and 3 bases from J; junction bases left unmatched: 4. CDR1 is LNHNV, CDR2 YYDKDF, per germline (reference sequence). DNA for the CDR3: TGTGCCACCGGGACAGACCTCAATCAGCCCCAGCATTTT. Its protein is CATGTDLNQPQHF.

The chain combines TRBV5-4 with TRBJ1-5; 10 bases map to TRBD1. This CDR3 contains 14 residues. V gave up 4 bases and J gave up 12 bases; unmatched junction bases: 10. Germline values: CDR1 SGHNT, CDR2 YYREEE (reference sequence). The CDR3 here is CASSQEGRTGGQHF. CDR3 DNA: TGTGCCAGCAGCCAAGAAGGCAGGACAGGGGGCCAGCATTTT. Filled out from reference TRBV5-4 and TRBJ1-5, the complete variable domain reads ETGVTQSPTHLIKTRGQQVTLRCSSQSGHNTVSWYQQALGQGPQFIFQYYREEENGRGNFPPRFSGLQFPNYSSELNVNALELDDSALYLCASSQEGRTGGQHFGDGTRLSIL.

This clonotype was found a few times. This chain links TRBV4-1 with TRBJ1-4; tentative D call: TRBD1 (6 bases). The ends were cut back, 1 base at V and 7 bases at J, with 16 bases in the middle. The CDR3 spans 16 residues. Germline CDR1 reads MGHRA; CDR2 reads YSYEKL. The CDR3 reads CASSQGTGFALEKLFF. The CDR3 bases are TGCGCCAGCAGCCAAGGAACAGGGTTCGCTCTTGAAAAACTGTTTTTT.

J is TRBJ2-1 and V is TRBV20-1; TRBD2 matches 13 bases. V gave up 2 bases and J gave up 9 bases; unmatched junction bases: 4. The germline V gene has CDR1 DFQATT and CDR2 SNEGSKA (reference sequence). The CDR3 contains 14 residues. As DNA, the CDR3 is TGCAGTGCTAGATCCGGGACTAGCGGGACTGAGCAGTTCTTC. It yields the protein CSARSGTSGTEQFF.

The chain combines TRBV7-9 with TRBJ2-7; 7 bases line up with TRBD2. The CDR3 length is 15 residues. The V and J ends lost 5 bases and 2 bases, in that order; junction bases with no gene match: 9. Germline CDR1 is SEHNR and CDR2 is FQNEAQ (reference sequence). This CDR3 is CASSGGTGGAYEQYF. The CDR3 bases are TGTGCCAGCAGCGGGGGAACGGGAGGAGCCTACGAGCAGTACTTC.

This clonotype was counted at least ten times. V is TRBV20-1 and J is TRBJ1-4; TRBD1 aligns across 8 bases. From germline, CDR1 is DFQATT and CDR2 SNEGSKA (reference sequence). There are 13 residues in the CDR3. V shed 6 bases, J shed 13 bases, and the junction held 13 bases outside the gene matches. CDR3 region: CSARDRLGVGLFF. DNA for the CDR3: TGCAGTGCCCGGGACAGGTTGGGTGTAGGACTGTTTTTT.